This entry lists 29 T cell receptor beta chains sequenced from one sample in a study of molecular identifiers for immune sequencing clone quantification. TCRdb re-called the PCR reads with MiXCR, one entry per CDR3 protein. The profile shows around 100,000 distinct CDR3 sequences, roughly 38% of them singletons. Sequencing was carried out using naive CD8+ T cells from blood, with Jurkat cell RNA spiked in. As for subset: FACS-sorted CD8+CD4-CCR7+CD45RA+ naive T cells. The receptors originated from a human donor in good health. Some libraries in this study had Jurkat cell RNA spiked in.

This clonotype was detected only a few times. The chain recombines TRBV5-1 with TRBJ2-7, with D perhaps assigned TRBD1 or TRBD2 (5 bases each). Germline V gives CDR1 SGHRS, CDR2 YFSETQ. The CDR3 loop spans 12 amino acids. V was trimmed by 5 bases and J by 3 bases, leaving 9 bases between them. For the CDR3, the DNA is TGCGCCAGCAGATCAGGGAGCTACGAGCAGTACTTC. Residues: CASRSGSYEQYF.

Comment on this clonotype: One base away lies a much larger clone, so this may be a sequencing read error. J is TRBJ1-5 and V is TRBV2, with D possibly being TRBD1 (6 bases). Germline values: CDR1 SNHLY, CDR2 FYNNEI. This CDR3 spans 17 amino acids. In DNA form, the CDR3 reads TGTGCCAGCGGTGAAATCAACAGGGTTTCAGACAATCAGCCCCAGCATTTT. It yields the protein CASGEINRVSDNQPQHF.

This chain uses TRBV28 with TRBJ1-1, with a possible D match to TRBD1 (5 bases). CDR1 is MDHEN and CDR2 is SYDVKM in the germline V gene. There are 14 residues in the CDR3. V was trimmed by 7 bases and J by 6 bases, leaving 18 bases between them. CDR3 coding DNA: TGTGCCAGCACCCACCGGGGGGGGAGGGCTGAAGCTTTCTTT. This sequence encodes CASTHRGGRAEAFF.

Details on this clonotype: Its ends do not fully match the called genes, so a read error is possible. The chain uses TRBV5-6 and TRBJ2-3; 8 bases fit TRBD2. This CDR3 has 14 amino acids. Germline V CDR1 and CDR2: SGHDT, YYEEEE. The CDR3 DNA reads as TGTGTCAGCAGGTGGGGGACTAGGCAAGATACGCAGTATTTT. Encoded protein: CVSRWGTRQDTQYF.

There are many counts of this clonotype. V and J are TRBV5-6 and TRBJ2-7; unclear D gene. Germline CDR1 reads SGHDT; CDR2 reads YYEEEE. The V gene lost 5 bases and the J gene lost 5 bases, with 14 bases spanning the gap. The CDR3 sequence is 13 residues long. CDR3 amino acids: CASSRAAWDEQYF. CDR3 nucleotide sequence: TGTGCCAGCAGTAGGGCGGCGTGGGACGAGCAGTACTTC.

This clonotype was counted many times. The chain carries TRBV7-8 and TRBJ2-2; TRBD2 agrees at 15 bases. CDR1 is SGHVS, CDR2 FQNEAQ, per germline. The CDR3 extends over 20 amino acids. J was trimmed by 4 bases and V by 5 bases; bases with no gene match: 14. The CDR3 loop is CASSQGPGLAGGPFTGELFF. CDR3 coding DNA: TGTGCCAGCAGCCAGGGACCGGGACTAGCGGGAGGCCCCTTCACCGGGGAGCTGTTTTTT.

CDR3 amino acids: CASSYGAIEPQYF. CDR3 DNA: TGTGCCAGCAGTTATGGGGCCATCGAGCCCCAGTACTTC. The chain couples TRBV6-5 to TRBJ2-5, with D perhaps TRBD1 (5 bases). The CDR3 spans 13 residues. Deletions cut 3 bases from V and 9 bases from J, with 14 bases between. Germline assignment: CDR1 MNHEY and CDR2 SVGAGI.

The chain uses TRBV6-5 and TRBJ2-2, with D perhaps given as TRBD1 or TRBD2 (5 bases each). In germline, CDR1 is MNHEY, CDR2 SVGAGI. V lost 2 bases and J 2 bases, leaving 18 bases between the germline ends. The CDR3 covers 18 residues. The CDR3 is CASSYAIQGVRNTGELFF. As DNA, the CDR3 is TGTGCCAGCAGTTACGCAATCCAGGGAGTACGAAACACCGGGGAGCTGTTTTTT.

This clonotype has only a few counts. V usage is TRBV7-9 and J usage is TRBJ2-3; D is unclear. Germline lookup yields CDR1 SEHNR and CDR2 FQNEAQ (reference sequence). The CDR3 contains 15 residues. Trimming stripped 5 bases from V and 2 bases from J, with 14 bases between. The CDR3 nucleotides are TGTGCCAGCAGCCCTGAGAGGCAAGACACAGATACGCAGTATTTT. Protein sequence: CASSPERQDTDTQYF.

V is TRBV19 and J is TRBJ2-7; D assignment may be TRBD1 or TRBD2 (5 bases each). Germline V gives CDR1 LNHDA, CDR2 SQIVND (reference sequence). V lost 5 bases and J 4 bases, leaving 15 bases between the germline ends. This CDR3 has 14 residues. CDR3 nucleotides: TGTGCCAGTAGTGGGGCAGGAGGATCGTACGAGCAGTACTTC. This translates into CASSGAGGSYEQYF.

This clonotype has ten or more counts. The chain uses TRBV12-3 or TRBV12-4 and TRBJ2-3; D possibly matches TRBD1 or TRBD2 (5 bases each). V lost 7 bases and J lost 5, with 16 bases in between. The CDR3 has 14 amino acids. The CDR3 here is CASNGRERIDTQYF. The CDR3 coding sequence is TGTGCCAGCAACGGCAGGGAGAGAATAGATACGCAGTATTTT.

In regard to this clonotype: A much larger clone differs by one base, so this may be a read error. The chain has TRBV4-3 and TRBJ1-1; weak D call: TRBD1 (6 bases). This CDR3 is 14 amino acids long. In germline, CDR1 is LGHNA, CDR2 YSLEER. V was pared by 0 bases and J by 4 bases, with 9 bases between. CDR3: CASSQEGGGTEAFF. The CDR3 DNA sequence: TGCGCCAGCAGCCAAGAAGGAGGGGGCACTGAAGCTTTCTTT.

The table lists this clonotype with a few counts. The gene calls are TRBV7-9 and TRBJ2-5; D may match TRBD1 or TRBD2 (5 bases each). CDR3 length: 15 amino acids. V lost 1 base and J lost 2, with 11 bases in between. Germline loops: CDR1 SEHNR, CDR2 FQNEAQ (reference sequence). The DNA of the CDR3 is TGTGCCAGCAGCTTAGTAACGGGGCCTCAAGAGACCCAGTACTTC. Protein: CASSLVTGPQETQYF.

V is TRBV19 and J is TRBJ2-7; D is tentatively TRBD1 or TRBD2 (5 bases each). V was cut by 8 bases and J by 9 bases, with 14 bases left in between. The CDR3 runs to 11 residues. Germline V gene data show CDR1 as LNHDA and CDR2 as SQIVND (reference sequence). In DNA, the CDR3 is TGTGCCAGTTGTGGGCCGGGACGGCAGTACTTC. Its translation: CASCGPGRQYF.

The chain combines TRBV27 with TRBJ1-2; the match to TRBD1 covers 8 bases. Germline V lookup: CDR1 MNHEY, CDR2 SMNVEV (reference sequence). The CDR3 loop spans 15 amino acids. V shed 6 bases and J 5 bases; nucleotides not matched to a gene: 11. The CDR3 here is CASRFSQGAVYGYTF. The CDR3 coding sequence is TGTGCCAGCAGGTTTTCTCAGGGGGCGGTTTATGGCTACACCTTC.

This chain joins TRBV6-1 and TRBJ2-7, with 7 bases matching TRBD2. The germline V gene has CDR1 MNHNS and CDR2 SASEGT. This CDR3 spans 16 amino acids. The ends lost 7 bases at V and 0 bases at J; junction bases unmatched: 12. CDR3 sequence reads: CASTFYRDYSSYEQYF. CDR3 DNA sequence: TGTGCCAGCACCTTTTACCGGGACTATAGCTCCTACGAGCAGTACTTC.

There are a few counts of this clonotype. V usage is TRBV3-1 and J usage is TRBJ2-7, with 8 nucleotides matching TRBD1. The CDR3 consists of 13 residues. J gave up 3 bases and V 4 bases, and 2 bases lay outside the gene matches. Germline V lookup: CDR1 LGHDT, CDR2 YNNKEL (reference sequence). This CDR3 is CASSPDRDYEQYF. The DNA for the CDR3 is TGTGCCAGCAGCCCGGACAGGGACTACGAGCAGTACTTC.

This clonotype was found a few times. Written as DNA, the CDR3 is TGTGCCAGCAGCGAGACGGCGAACACTGAAGCTTTCTTT. Protein product: CASSETANTEAFF. The V gene is TRBV9, the J gene TRBJ1-1, with no clear D. Trimming stripped 3 bases from V and 1 base from J, with 7 bases between. This CDR3 has 13 amino acids. CDR1 is SGDLS, CDR2 YYNGEE, per germline.

This clonotype came up many times. V gene TRBV20-1 combines with J gene TRBJ1-4, with 11 bases lining up with TRBD1. The CDR3 sequence is 14 residues long. CDR1 is DFQATT and CDR2 is SNEGSKA in the germline V gene (reference sequence). V lost 5 bases, J lost 1 base, and 0 bases stayed unmatched. The CDR3: CSAGTGGTNEKLFF. DNA for the CDR3: TGCAGTGCTGGGACAGGGGGAACTAATGAAAAACTGTTTTTT.

This clonotype was counted at least ten times. The chain couples TRBV7-9 to TRBJ1-5; no definite D call. The germline CDR1 and CDR2 sequences are SEHNR and FQNEAQ (reference sequence). Trimming shortened V by 2 bases and J by 3 bases, and 5 bases separated the two germline ends. The length of the CDR3 is 13 residues. DNA of the CDR3: TGTGCCAGCAGCTTATCAATCAATCAGCCCCAGCATTTT. This sequence encodes CASSLSINQPQHF.

The gene calls are TRBV27 and TRBJ2-7; 9 nucleotides match TRBD2. Germline trimming cut 5 bases from V and 3 bases from J; bases unmatched to any gene: 5. CDR1 MNHEY and CDR2 SMNVEV come from the germline V gene (reference sequence). This CDR3 has 14 amino acids. CDR3 loop: CASSIVAGVYEQYF. The CDR3, as DNA: TGTGCCAGCAGTATAGTAGCGGGAGTCTACGAGCAGTACTTC.

This clonotype was seen many times. The chain is built from TRBV9 and TRBJ1-1; D is ambiguous. The CDR3 has 14 amino acids. CDR1 is SGDLS and CDR2 is YYNGEE in the germline V gene. V was shortened by 2 bases and J by 1 base, with 9 bases between the two germline ends. This CDR3 reads CASSVDGSNTEAFF. As DNA, the CDR3 is TGTGCCAGCAGCGTGGACGGGTCGAACACTGAAGCTTTCTTT.

The gene calls are TRBV4-3 and TRBJ2-3; 8 nucleotides match TRBD2. The germline V gene has CDR1 LGHNA and CDR2 YSLEER. After removal of 0 bases from V and 5 bases from J, the junction contained 10 bases not matched to a gene. CDR3 length: 17 amino acids. CDR3 sequence (DNA): TGCGCCAGCAGCCAAGAGCCCGGGACTAGAATCGGAGATACGCAGTATTTT. It specifies CASSQEPGTRIGDTQYF.

The rearrangement joins TRBV29-1 to TRBJ2-5; 7 bases are shared with TRBD2. Germline assignment: CDR1 SQVTM and CDR2 ANQGSEA. Germline trimming cut 7 bases from V and 5 bases from J; bases unmatched to any gene: 13. The CDR3 totals 14 residues. DNA of the CDR3: TGCAGCGCCCAGGGTGGCGGGAGTTGGGAGACCCAGTACTTC. Translation: CSAQGGGSWETQYF.

This clonotype was counted many times. The chain employs TRBV5-1 and TRBJ1-6; 7 nucleotides agree with TRBD1. V shed 4 bases, J shed 7 bases, and the junction held 8 bases outside the gene matches. Per the germline V gene, CDR1 is SGHRS and CDR2 is YFSETQ. The CDR3 runs to 15 residues. The CDR3 bases are TGCGCCAGCAGCCCCTCGGACAGGAACAATTCACCCCTCCACTTT. This gives the protein CASSPSDRNNSPLHF. Full variable domain (missing parts from reference TRBV5-1 and TRBJ1-6): KAGVTQTPRYLIKTRGQQVTLSCSPISGHRSVSWYQQTPGQGLQFLFEYFSETQRNKGNFPGRFSGRQFSNSRSEMNVSTLELGDSALYLCASSPSDRNNSPLHFGNGTRLTVT.

The CDR3 region is CASSPGLAKTQYF. CDR3 nucleotides: TGTGCCAGCAGTCCCGGACTAGCCAAGACCCAGTACTTC. The rearrangement links TRBV6-2 or TRBV6-3 to TRBJ2-5; 8 nucleotides agree with TRBD2. Looked up from germline, CDR1 is MNHEY and CDR2 is SVGEGT. The CDR3 has 13 amino acids. Unmatched junction bases numbered 5, after V lost 5 bases and J lost 6 bases.

This chain links TRBV28 with TRBJ2-5; a weak D match, TRBD1 (6 bases). The CDR3 contains 15 residues. The V end was cut by 4 bases, the J end by 5 bases, with 17 bases between. Per germline, CDR1 MDHEN and CDR2 SYDVKM. The CDR3 coding sequence is TGTGCCAGCAGTTACCAGGGGCGCCGTGTGGAGACCCAGTACTTC. It is translated as CASSYQGRRVETQYF.

This clonotype was observed at least ten times. This chain connects TRBV7-2 to TRBJ2-3; no firm D call. Germline loops: CDR1 SGHTA, CDR2 FQGNSA. Trimming pared 1 base from V and 4 bases from J, leaving 15 bases between. This CDR3 has 16 residues. The CDR3 protein is CASSLVLGSYADTQYF. For the CDR3, the DNA is TGTGCCAGCAGCTTAGTTTTAGGTTCATACGCAGATACGCAGTATTTT.

In the case of this clonotype: One end of the junction does not line up with germline, which may come from a read error. The chain joins TRBV28 to TRBJ1-1; 7 positions match TRBD1. The germline V gene encodes CDR1 MDHEN and CDR2 SYDVKM. This CDR3 region has 13 residues. The CDR3 loop reads CACSDRVSTEAFF. The CDR3 DNA is TGTGCCTGCAGTGACAGGGTCAGTACTGAAGCTTTCTTT.